Below are 28 T cell receptor beta chains sequenced from a single sample in a study of blood T cell repertoires in COVID-19. Profiled with immunoSEQ multiplex PCR; TCRdb holds only in-frame clones, not every one. Of tens of thousands of clones in the sample, roughly 73% were seen once. The source material was peripheral blood. Receptor source: a human donor in a cohort sampled during active COVID-19.

This clone was found a few times. The chain employs TRBV2 and TRBJ1-6; D might be TRBD1 (5 bases). The V gene lost 4 bases and the J gene lost 10 bases, with 11 bases spanning the gap. The CDR3 is 13 amino acids. CDR1 and CDR2 (germline): SNHLY, FYNNEI. In DNA, the CDR3 is TGTGCCAGCAGTGTACCGGGGGAATCACCCCTCCACTTT. It is translated as CASSVPGESPLHF.

In its sample, this clone was seen once. The CDR3 DNA reads as TGTGCCAGCAGTACCGGGACTACCCTGGACGAGCAGTACTTC. Translation gives CASSTGTTLDEQYF. The chain employs TRBV27 and TRBJ2-7, with TRBD2 identical over 7 bases. This CDR3 is 14 amino acids long. The germline V gene has CDR1 MNHEY and CDR2 SMNVEV (reference sequence). Trimming took 5 bases from V and 5 from J; bases not matched to a gene: 9.

The CDR3 DNA sequence: TGCGCCAGCAGCTTGACGGGATGGGCTAGCACAGATACGCAGTATTTT. It yields the protein CASSLTGWASTDTQYF. The rearrangement joins TRBV5-1 to TRBJ2-3; weak D call: TRBD2 (5 bases). Trimming cost V 1 base and J 0 bases, with 12 bases left between them. The CDR3 consists of 16 residues. From germline, CDR1 is SGHRS and CDR2 YFSETQ.

This chain connects TRBV28 to TRBJ2-1; 13 bases agree with TRBD2. J gave up 10 bases and V 6 bases, and 12 bases lay outside the gene matches. The CDR3 is 16 residues long. CDR1 is MDHEN and CDR2 is SYDVKM in the germline V gene. In DNA form, the CDR3 reads TGTGCCAGCAGCCCCCACGGACTAGCGGGGGTTAAAGAGCAGTTCTTC. Amino acid sequence: CASSPHGLAGVKEQFF.

The J gene is TRBJ2-3, the V gene TRBV27; TRBD1 agrees at 7 bases. The CDR3 runs 14 residues. In germline, CDR1 is MNHEY, CDR2 SMNVEV (reference sequence). V was pared by 2 bases and J by 2 bases, with 1 base of the junction left unmatched. The CDR3 loop is CASSLDRATDTQYF. The CDR3 DNA reads TGTGCCAGCAGTTTAGACAGGGCCACAGATACGCAGTATTTT.

This clone turned up a few times. The chain employs TRBV6-5 and TRBJ1-1, with 10 bases identical to TRBD1. The CDR3 has 15 residues. V dropped 5 bases and J dropped 4; count of bases not matched to a gene: 7. CDR1 and CDR2 (germline): MNHEY, SVGAGI. The CDR3 DNA is TGTGCCAGCAGTACTGGACAGGGGGTAGGCACTGAAGCTTTCTTT. This translates into CASSTGQGVGTEAFF.

The J gene is TRBJ2-1, the V gene TRBV5-4; tentatively, D is TRBD2 (7 bases). The CDR3 is 16 residues long. Looked up from germline, CDR1 is SGHNT and CDR2 is YYREEE (reference sequence). V gave up 3 bases and J gave up 6 bases, with 19 bases separating them. CDR3 residues: CASSSRGGGNGNEQFF. The CDR3 coding sequence is TGTGCCAGCAGCTCCCGAGGGGGGGGTAATGGCAATGAGCAGTTCTTC.

The chain links TRBV6-2 or TRBV6-3 to TRBJ1-5, with 9 bases lining up with TRBD1. Germline assignment: CDR1 MNHEY and CDR2 SVGEGT. The CDR3 sequence is 16 residues long. Trimming took 6 bases from V and 6 from J; bases not matched to a gene: 12. The CDR3 nucleotides read TGTGCCAGCAGCGAAGCCGGGACAGGGCTACGTCAGCCCCAGCATTTT. It specifies CASSEAGTGLRQPQHF.

The chain carries TRBV3-1 (or the pseudogene TRBV3-2) and TRBJ2-5; 11 bases fit TRBD2. With V trimmed by 4 bases and J by 2 bases, 0 bases remained unmatched. The CDR3 has 14 residues. Per the germline V gene, CDR1 is LGHDT and CDR2 is YNNKEL (reference sequence). The CDR3 reads CASSRTSGQETQYF. In nucleotides, the CDR3 is TGTGCCAGCAGCCGGACTAGCGGGCAAGAGACCCAGTACTTC.

The chain has TRBV28 and TRBJ2-3, with 11 bases fitting TRBD2. CDR3 length: 17 amino acids. The J segment lost 4 bases and the V segment lost 5 bases, leaving 11 bases of the junction unmatched. Germline values: CDR1 MDHEN, CDR2 SYDVKM. CDR3 in DNA: TGTGCCAGCAGTCCCCAGGTACTAGCGGGGGCGGCAGATACGCAGTATTTT. It encodes CASSPQVLAGAADTQYF.

The chain has TRBV24-1 and TRBJ1-1, with 9 bases fitting TRBD1. This CDR3 spans 16 amino acids. The V segment lost 5 bases and the J segment 4 bases; nucleotides outside the gene matches: 10. The germline V gene encodes CDR1 KGHDR and CDR2 SFDVKD. This chain's CDR3 is CATSGPGQGWSTEAFF. The CDR3 nucleotides read TGTGCCACCAGTGGCCCCGGACAGGGGTGGAGCACTGAAGCTTTCTTT.

Only a few counts were recorded for this clone. The chain combines TRBV2 with TRBJ2-2, with TRBD1 matching over 8 bases. With V trimmed by 6 bases and J by 1 base, 1 base remained unmatched. Germline V lookup: CDR1 SNHLY, CDR2 FYNNEI. The CDR3 is 14 amino acids. CDR3 in DNA: TGTGCCAGCAGAGGGACAGGGAACACCGGGGAGCTGTTTTTT. Translated: CASRGTGNTGELFF.

The genes are TRBV5-1 and TRBJ2-7; 13 nucleotides agree with TRBD2. Germline-derived CDR1 and CDR2 are SGHRS and YFSETQ. This CDR3 spans 17 amino acids. With V trimmed by 0 bases and J by 4 bases, 7 bases remained unmatched. Here the CDR3 reads CASSLELAGGPGYEQYF. The CDR3 nucleotides read TGCGCCAGCAGCTTGGAACTAGCGGGGGGGCCAGGATACGAGCAGTACTTC.

The chain employs TRBV7-9 and TRBJ2-2; 9 bases fit TRBD1. This CDR3 is 17 amino acids long. Germline lookup yields CDR1 SEHNR and CDR2 FQNEAQ (reference sequence). V trimming: 5 bases; J trimming: 0 bases; junction bases outside the gene matches: 7. CDR3 loop: CASSRGQGRTNTGELFF. The CDR3 DNA sequence: TGTGCCAGCAGCCGAGGACAGGGGCGAACGAACACCGGGGAGCTGTTTTTT.

This chain connects TRBV5-5 to TRBJ1-1; TRBD1 might be the D (6 bases). The CDR3 covers 15 residues. CDR1 and CDR2 from the germline V gene are SGHKS and YYEKEE (reference sequence). Trimming took 2 bases from V and 0 from J, leaving 11 bases between them. CDR3 coding DNA: TGTGCCAGCAGCTTAAGGGACAACATGAACACTGAAGCTTTCTTT. Translating it yields CASSLRDNMNTEAFF.

The genes are TRBV2 and TRBJ1-2; 8 bases line up with TRBD1. J was trimmed by 8 bases and V by 6 bases; bases with no gene match: 17. Germline V gene data show CDR1 as SNHLY and CDR2 as FYNNEI. The CDR3 covers 16 residues. Here the CDR3 DNA reads TGTGCCAGCAGCCCCCTGCGCACAGGGGGTATTGTAGGCTACACCTTC. Protein product: CASSPLRTGGIVGYTF. Together with reference TRBV2 and TRBJ1-2, the CDR3 gives the full variable domain: EPEVTQTPSHQVTQMGQEVILRCVPISNHLYFYWYRQILGQKVEFLVSFYNNEISEKSEIFDDQFSVERPDGSNFTLKIRSTKLEDSAMYFCASSPLRTGGIVGYTFGSGTRLTVV.

The V and J genes are TRBV4-1 and TRBJ2-5, with 14 bases identical to TRBD2. Germline V gene sequence: CDR1 MGHRA, CDR2 YSYEKL. The CDR3 extends over 16 amino acids. The ends lost 1 base at V and 11 bases at J; junction bases unmatched: 9. The CDR3 sequence: CASSQVTGTSGGTQYF. The CDR3 coding sequence is TGCGCCAGCAGCCAAGTCACCGGGACTAGCGGGGGAACTCAGTACTTC.

The chain uses TRBV5-8 and TRBJ2-7; D is perhaps TRBD2 (5 bases). Looked up from germline, CDR1 is SGHTS and CDR2 is YDEGEE. V lost 4 bases, J lost 0 bases, and 14 bases lay in between. The CDR3 has 15 amino acids. CDR3 sequence: CASSSSGVPSYEQYF. In nucleotides, the CDR3 is TGTGCCAGCAGCAGTTCCGGGGTTCCCTCCTACGAGCAGTACTTC.

The V call is TRBV28, the J call TRBJ1-6; D might be TRBD1 (6 bases). The germline V gene has CDR1 MDHEN and CDR2 SYDVKM. V was pared by 1 base and J by 0 bases, with 10 bases between. CDR3 size: 17 residues. Here the CDR3 DNA reads TGTGCCAGCAGTTTATTGGACAGTATCTCCTATAATTCACCCCTCCACTTT. Protein: CASSLLDSISYNSPLHF.

The DNA of the CDR3 is TGTGCCAGCAGTTACCAGGGGGCTTACGAGCAGTACTTC. As protein: CASSYQGAYEQYF. The chain employs TRBV6-2 or TRBV6-3 and TRBJ2-7, with 8 bases matching TRBD1. The CDR3 length is 13 residues. Germline V CDR1 and CDR2: MNHEY, SVGEGT. The V gene end was trimmed by 2 bases and the J gene end by 4 bases; junction bases not matched to a gene: 1.

The chain links TRBV9 to TRBJ2-3, with 8 positions matching TRBD2. Losses at the gene ends were 3 bases for V and 4 bases for J; bases not matched to a gene: 4. Per germline, CDR1 SGDLS and CDR2 YYNGEE. CDR3 length equals 14 residues. CDR3 in DNA: TGTGCCAGCAGCGCGCGGGGGGAGGCAGATACGCAGTATTTT. Amino acids: CASSARGEADTQYF.

The rearrangement links TRBV4-3 to TRBJ1-1; TRBD1 might be the D (5 bases). The CDR3 sequence is 15 residues long. Germline assignment: CDR1 LGHNA and CDR2 YSLEER. Trimming removed 6 bases from V and 0 bases from J, with 14 bases in between. The CDR3, as DNA: TGCGCCAGCAGTTTCGTAAGGGGCTTGAACACTGAAGCTTTCTTT. It yields the protein CASSFVRGLNTEAFF.

V gene TRBV4-2 combines with J gene TRBJ1-1, with D possibly TRBD1 on 5 matching bases. The V and J ends lost 0 bases and 4 bases respectively, with 9 bases between them. CDR3 length equals 14 residues. Per germline, CDR1 LGHNA and CDR2 YNFKEQ. The CDR3: CASSQDIRGTEAFF. The CDR3 DNA reads as TGTGCCAGCAGCCAAGATATTAGGGGCACTGAAGCTTTCTTT.

This chain links TRBV2 with TRBJ1-3; D may be TRBD1 (5 bases). There are 14 residues in the CDR3. Germline CDR1 is SNHLY and CDR2 is FYNNEI. The germline V and J ends were trimmed by 6 bases and 4 bases, with 13 bases remaining between them. The CDR3, as DNA: TGTGCCAGCAGGAAACAGGATAACGGAAACACCATATATTTT. Residues: CASRKQDNGNTIYF.

The chain uses TRBV4-1 and TRBJ2-5, with TRBD2 matching 7 bases. The CDR3 length is 14 residues. V shed 6 bases and J 4 bases; nucleotides not matched to a gene: 8. CDR1 is MGHRA, CDR2 YSYEKL, per germline. CDR3 residues: CASRGVREGETQYF. CDR3 nucleotide sequence: TGCGCCAGCAGAGGAGTAAGGGAGGGAGAGACCCAGTACTTC.

The CDR3 is CASSQILGDNEQFF. DNA of the CDR3: TGTGCCAGCAGCCAAATTCTAGGTGACAATGAGCAGTTCTTC. The V call is TRBV14, the J call TRBJ2-1; D uncertain. This CDR3 has 14 amino acids. Germline V gene lookup returns CDR1 SGHDN and CDR2 FVKESK. V was shortened by 2 bases and J by 5 bases, with 10 bases between the two germline ends. The full variable domain, its missing parts supplied by reference TRBV14 and TRBJ2-1, is EAGVTQFPSHSVIEKGQTVTLRCDPISGHDNLYWYRRVMGKEIKFLLHFVKESKQDESGMPNNRFLAERTGGTYSTLKVQPAELEDSGVYFCASSQILGDNEQFFGPGTRLTVL.

The chain carries TRBV29-1 and TRBJ2-7; D possibly corresponds to TRBD2 (6 bases). CDR3 size: 11 residues. Per germline, CDR1 SQVTM and CDR2 ANQGSEA. The germline V and J ends were trimmed by 6 bases and 6 bases, with 12 bases remaining between them. The CDR3 here is CSVGRGGEQYF. The CDR3 DNA is TGCAGCGTCGGTCGGGGAGGCGAGCAGTACTTC.

The genes are TRBV7-9 and TRBJ2-1; 13 nucleotides match TRBD2. The CDR3 loop spans 15 amino acids. Per germline, CDR1 SEHNR and CDR2 FQNEAQ (reference sequence). V gave up 3 bases and J gave up 6 bases; unmatched junction bases: 2. CDR3: CASSFTSGGANEQFF. Written as DNA, the CDR3 is TGTGCCAGCAGCTTCACTAGCGGGGGGGCCAATGAGCAGTTCTTC. The whole variable domain, filled in from reference TRBV7-9 and TRBJ2-1, reads DTGVSQNPRHKITKRGQNVTFRCDPISEHNRLYWYRQTLGQGPEFLTYFQNEAQLEKSRLLSDRFSAERPKGSFSTLEIQRTEQGDSAMYLCASSFTSGGANEQFFGPGTRLTVL.